The clone carrying this TCR beta chain was counted a few times. Its antigen remains unidentified. These data come from a study of cytomegalovirus exposure and HLA in healthy donors. Study as a whole: Caucasian-associated ancestry cluster membership applied to just over 80% of some 400 genotyped donors.

General observations from the study: Indistinguishability led to the exclusion of some V segments, TRBV6-2 and TRBV6-3 included. According to an earlier analysis, most TCR beta V segments yielded productive rearrangements about 90% or about 30% of the time. Analyses of presence/absence relied on an assumption of roughly uniform sequencing depth across donors.

V was pared by 1 base and J by 2 bases, with 5 bases of the junction left unmatched. CDR1 is SGHDT and CDR2 is YYEEEE in the germline V gene. The CDR3 spans 15 residues. The primer mix had 60 Vbeta and 13 Jbeta primers. The method was immunoSEQ multiplex PCR; TCRdb's version includes in-frame clones alone and lacks a portion of them. Seen here are around 110,000 clones, under 80% observed once, and the top ten hold under 7.5%. The clonotype comes from a woman in her 50s in good health and CMV-seropositive. Material for sequencing was PBMCs. The chain carries TRBV5-6 and TRBJ2-5; 7 bases fit TRBD2. The CDR3 region has the DNA TGTGCCAGCAGCTTGTTTGGACTAGAGCAAGAGACCCAGTACTTC. Translating it yields CASSLFGLEQETQYF.